The source of this T cell receptor (beta chain) is a study of T cells in Graves' hyperthyroidism and ophthalmopathy (dated by TCRdb to about 2019). The study in broad terms: Peripheral blood was collected at initial diagnosis, before any treatment. To identify TCR V-J signatures that set the groups apart, the researchers used a discovery cohort of approximately 98 patients, made up of 40 to 45 with Graves' ophthalmopathy and some 58 with stable Graves' hyperthyroidism. Prospective prediction of ophthalmopathy was tested in an independent validation cohort of 18 to 20 hyperthyroidism patients and approximately 17 patients who later progressed to ophthalmopathy. For training and testing, the 100 or so patients in the discovery cohort were randomly divided in a 7:3 ratio. In addition, the study compared T-cell repertoires in thyroid tissue and in blood from several Graves' hyperthyroidism patients. After blood sampling, hyperthyroidism patients were treated with methimazole at a starting dose of 30 mg daily, and ophthalmopathy patients were treated with high-dose intravenous methylprednisolone. TCR Vbeta CDR3 sequencing of some 140 peripheral blood samples (over 40 ophthalmopathy, 75 to 80 hyperthyroidism and some 17 progressor patients) is reported in the paper.

Moderately to severely active disease, a Clinical Activity Score of at least 3, a NOSPECS grade of at least 4, and a duration under 3 months were present in ophthalmopathy patients. The study excluded patients with uncontrolled infections, other autoimmune diseases, pregnancy or lactation. Clinical symptoms, serum thyroxine and TRAb, thyroid ultrasound, and orbital computed tomography formed the basis for the diagnoses. PBMCs were isolated from around 10 ml of fresh peripheral blood by Ficoll-Paque density gradient centrifugation. Total RNA was extracted using Trizol reagent, and RNA quality was assessed on an Agilent 2100 Bioanalyzer. Amplification of TCR beta CDR3 regions was carried out from RNA transcripts. The TCR CDR3 was subjected to a first round of RT-PCR using the HTBI primer set and the Qiagen OneStep RT-PCR kit. Libraries were constructed in a second round of multiplex PCR, after which size selection and purification were performed. Sequencing of the libraries was done on an Illumina HiSeq2000 using paired-end 100 bp reads. Concerning the study's data processing: Raw data were processed with SOAPnuke, discarding reads with adapters, uncalled bases, mean Phred below 15, or no exact constant-primer or identifier match. High-quality paired reads were merged with COPE v1.2.5, and unique nucleotide sequences were defined as clonotypes. Clonotypes were aligned to IMGT TRBV, TRBD and TRBJ reference segments using MiTCR v1.1. The analysis was restricted to V-J combinations with a frequency above 0.0001, which together covered 99% to 99.2% of the repertoires. The TCS score was defined as F50 (clonal expansion) divided by E x V (chaos), with BLOSUM62-based TCRdist calculated between CDR3 peptides within each V-J. Welch's t-statistics and random forest reduced around 550 V-J features to 13, which were used in a naive Bayes classifier (R e1071). TCRdb itself trimmed the public reads at Q25 with fastp, ran MiXCR and retained productive beta chains. Rows are combined by CDR3 protein, so each entry shows the most common genes and DNA. The V and J calls shown here were made by TCRdb, not taken from the authors' results. The sample has over 400,000 distinct CDR3 sequences on record, 20% to 25% of them singletons. The leading ten clones occupy about 49% of the sample.

This clonotype appeared many times. It has no known antigen specificity. The input lacks base qualities; no much larger clone sits a single base away. The CDR3 numbers 13 residues from cysteine through phenylalanine. The read is trimmed to its CDR3 DNA, 39 bases read in frame from base 1. Germline trimming: 6 bases from V, 4 bases from J; junction bases outside gene matches: 2. CDR1 MDHEN and CDR2 SYDVKM were looked up in the germline V gene. Paper-wide results and their limitations: Most expanded thyroid clonotypes (frequency above 0.001) were also detected in blood, suggesting blood repertoires may reflect thyroid immune responses. No statistical method was used to set the sample size in advance, and investigators knew the group allocation. In validation, the model predicted progression to ophthalmopathy with approximately 71% sensitivity and over 72% specificity, a median of around six months before onset. Ophthalmopathy was separated from stable hyperthyroidism by a 13 V-J signature model, with 85% to 90% sensitivity and 81% to 82% specificity obtained in cross-validation and 80%/75% obtained in testing.

The chain employs TRBV28 and TRBJ2-7; 11 bases in the junction line up with TRBD2. The source is a woman in her seventies with Graves' ophthalmopathy. The specimen sequenced was blood. The nucleotide sequence is TGTGCCAGCAGCCGACTAGCGGGGTACGAGCAGTACTTC. It codes for CASSRLAGYEQYF.